The clone carrying this T cell receptor (beta chain) was counted only a few times. This sample is part of a study of blood T cell repertoires in COVID-19. Looking at the study overall: Some COVID-19 samples were acute and others convalescent; all came from the United States, Italy and Spain. T cells, B-cell-depleted T cells, or PBMCs supplied cDNA or gDNA.

This CDR3 contains 13 residues. Germline CDR1 reads LNHDA; CDR2 reads SQIVND (reference sequence). V shed 4 bases and J shed 5 bases, with 12 bases lying between them. Some clones are missing from TCRdb's copy, which holds only in-frame ones; the method was immunoSEQ multiplex PCR. The table records over 55,000 clones, around 82% of them present only once. Source material: peripheral blood. The chain uses TRBV19 and TRBJ2-7; D gene unclear. The sequence came from a man aged 45-65 years with active COVID-19. The CDR3, as DNA: TGTGCCAGTAGTAAGGCTATCCGGGACGAGCAGTACTTC. It codes for CASSKAIRDEQYF.